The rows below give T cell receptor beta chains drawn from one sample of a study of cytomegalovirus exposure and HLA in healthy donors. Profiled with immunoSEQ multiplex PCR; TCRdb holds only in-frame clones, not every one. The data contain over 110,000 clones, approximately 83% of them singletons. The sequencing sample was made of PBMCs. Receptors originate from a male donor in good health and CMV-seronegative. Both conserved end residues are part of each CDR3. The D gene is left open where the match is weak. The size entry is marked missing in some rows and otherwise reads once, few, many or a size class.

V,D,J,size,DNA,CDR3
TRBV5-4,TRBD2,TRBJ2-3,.,TGTGCCAGCAGCTTGAGCGGGATAGGCGTCACAGATACGCAGTATTTT,CASSLSGIGVTDTQYF
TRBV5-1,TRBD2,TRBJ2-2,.,TGCGCCAGCGGCTTGTCCAGCGGGAGGGTTCTGGGGGACACCGGGGAGCTGTTTTTT,CASGLSSGRVLGDTGELFF
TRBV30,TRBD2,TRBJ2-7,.,TGTGCCTGGAGACTAGCGGGAGGGCCTGGGGAGCAGTACTTC,CAWRLAGGPGEQYF
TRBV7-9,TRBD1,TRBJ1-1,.,TGTGCCAGCAGCCGGGACAGCTTGAACACTGAAGCTTTCTTT,CASSRDSLNTEAFF
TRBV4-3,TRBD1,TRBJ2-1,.,TGCGCCAGCAGCCAAGATGTGGGGACAGGGAGCAATGAGCAGTTCTTC,CASSQDVGTGSNEQFF
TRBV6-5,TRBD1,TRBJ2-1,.,TGTGCCAGCAGCTGGGGACAGGGGCTATATCATGAGCAGTTCTTC,CASSWGQGLYHEQFF
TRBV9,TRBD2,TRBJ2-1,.,TGTGCCAGCAGCGAGACTAGCGGGAATGGACCCCCCCAGTTCTTC,CASSETSGNGPPQFF
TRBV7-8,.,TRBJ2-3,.,TGTGCCAGCGGCAAGCGGTACACAGATACGCAGTATTTT,CASGKRYTDTQYF
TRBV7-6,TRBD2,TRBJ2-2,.,TGTGCCAGCAGCTTGCCGGGACTAGCGGGAGGACAGGGCACCGGGGAGCTGTTTTTT,CASSLPGLAGGQGTGELFF
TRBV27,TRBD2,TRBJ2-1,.,TGTGCCAGCAGTTTAACCCCGGGACTAGCGGACAATGAGCAGTTCTTC,CASSLTPGLADNEQFF
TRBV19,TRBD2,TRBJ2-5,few,TGTGCCACCGTAGCGGGACCGGAGACCCAGTACTTC,CATVAGPETQYF
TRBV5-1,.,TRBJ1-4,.,TGCGCCAGCAGCTTTATCGGGGGTGGAACTAATGAAAAACTGTTTTTT,CASSFIGGGTNEKLFF
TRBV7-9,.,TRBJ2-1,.,TGTGCCAGCCGTGGCGGAAACTACAATGAGCAGTTCTTC,CASRGGNYNEQFF
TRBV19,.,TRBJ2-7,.,TGTGCCAGTAGTATCCTAGCGCAATCTCCCTACGAGCAGTACTTC,CASSILAQSPYEQYF
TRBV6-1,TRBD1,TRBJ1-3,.,TGTGCCAGCAGTGAAGAGACAGGGGGGGACAACACCATATATTTT,CASSEETGGDNTIYF
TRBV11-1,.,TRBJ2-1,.,TGTGCCAGCACCGAATTCCGGGGGATCTACAATGAGCAGTTCTTC,CASTEFRGIYNEQFF
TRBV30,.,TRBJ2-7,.,TGTGCCTACAGTCCGGGAATTGCCTACGAGCAGTACTTC,CAYSPGIAYEQYF
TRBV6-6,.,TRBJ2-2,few,TGTGCCAGCAGTTACTGGGACTGGCTGAACACCGGGGAGCTGTTTTTT,CASSYWDWLNTGELFF
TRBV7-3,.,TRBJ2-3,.,TGTGCCAGCAGCCGCGGACTTTCCACAGATACGCAGTATTTT,CASSRGLSTDTQYF
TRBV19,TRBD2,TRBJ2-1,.,TGTGCCAGTAGGGCCGTAGCGGGAGGGGTCAATGAGCAGTTCTTC,CASRAVAGGVNEQFF
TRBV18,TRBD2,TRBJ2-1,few,TGTGCCAGCTCACCAGGGACTAGCGGGAGAAATGAGCAGTTCTTC,CASSPGTSGRNEQFF
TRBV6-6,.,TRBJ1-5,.,TGTGCCAGCAGCAACGCCGGGAGTTTTAGCAATCAGCCCCAGCATTTT,CASSNAGSFSNQPQHF
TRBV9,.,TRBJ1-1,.,TGTGCCAGCAGCGCCGGTGCGGGGAACACTGAAGCTTTTTTT,CASSAGAGNTEAFF
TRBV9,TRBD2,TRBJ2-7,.,TGTGCCAGCAGCGCAGGGACTAGCTCCTACGAGCAGTACTTC,CASSAGTSSYEQYF
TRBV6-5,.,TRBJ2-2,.,TGTGCCAGCAGTTACTTGTCGGGCGGGGAGCTGTTTTTT,CASSYLSGGELFF
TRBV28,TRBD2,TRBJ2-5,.,TGTGCCAGCAGTTTTCAGGGCGGGAGTTGGGAGACCCAGTACTTC,CASSFQGGSWETQYF
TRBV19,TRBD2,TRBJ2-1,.,TGTGCCAGTAGGCCGACTAGCGGGGGGTCTTTTGAGCAGTTCTTC,CASRPTSGGSFEQFF
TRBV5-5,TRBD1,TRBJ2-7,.,TGTGCCAGCAGCTTGGGGGGGACAGCTTACTACGAGCAGTACTTC,CASSLGGTAYYEQYF
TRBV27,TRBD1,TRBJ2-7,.,TGTGCCAGCAGTTCATCCGGGACAGACAACGAGCAGTACTTC,CASSSSGTDNEQYF
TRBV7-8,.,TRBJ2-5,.,TGTGCCAGCAGCCCGCCCAGGGTTCTGGGTGAGACCCAGTACTTC,CASSPPRVLGETQYF
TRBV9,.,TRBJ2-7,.,TGTGCCAGCAGCGTAGCCATAGGGGGGGGCTACGAGCAGTACTTC,CASSVAIGGGYEQYF
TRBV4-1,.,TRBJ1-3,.,TGCGCCAGCAGCCAAGTCGCGAACACCATATATTTT,CASSQVANTIYF
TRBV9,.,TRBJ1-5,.,TGTGCCAGCAGCGCGGAGGGCGCAAATAATCAGCCCCAGCATTTT,CASSAEGANNQPQHF
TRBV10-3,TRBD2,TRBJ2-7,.,TGTGCCGCCTGGACTAGCCTCGCCTCCTACGAGCAGTACTTC,CAAWTSLASYEQYF
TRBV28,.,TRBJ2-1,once,TGTGCCAGCAGTTGGCCGACGGACGGAGGCTCCTACAATGAGCAGTTCTTC,CASSWPTDGGSYNEQFF
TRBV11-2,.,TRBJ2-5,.,TGTGCCAGCAGCACGACACCAAGGGAGACCCAGTACTTC,CASSTTPRETQYF